These 8 T cell receptor beta chains were sequenced from one sample in a study of T cells in Graves' hyperthyroidism and ophthalmopathy. Researchers amplified the TCR beta CDR3 regions from RNA transcripts. Primed by the HTBI set, a first-round RT-PCR was run on the TCR CDR3. TCRdb ran MiXCR on the multiplex PCR reads and lists one entry per CDR3 protein. This sample has about 740,000 distinct CDR3 sequences; around 15% occur once, and the top ten carry around 9.6%. Sequencing used blood. The source of these receptors is a young woman with Graves' hyperthyroidism.

The CDR3 sequence: CSVIETNSYEQYF. The CDR3 DNA reads as TGCAGCGTTATAGAGACAAATTCCTACGAGCAGTACTTC. V is TRBV29-1 and J is TRBJ2-7; no definite D call. CDR3 length: 13 amino acids. V was clipped by 5 bases and J by 1 base, with 12 bases between them. Germline V gene sequence: CDR1 SQVTM, CDR2 ANQGSEA.

In its sample, this clonotype was seen many times. The chain carries TRBV7-6 and TRBJ2-7; TRBD1 is a possible D gene (5 bases). V was pared by 0 bases and J by 0 bases, with 9 bases between. Per the germline V gene, CDR1 is SGHVS and CDR2 is FNYEAQ. The CDR3 covers 15 residues. CDR3 sequence reads: CASSLAQGGSYEQYF. CDR3 bases: TGTGCCAGCAGCTTAGCGCAGGGCGGCTCCTACGAGCAGTACTTC. The entire variable domain, with the rest obtained from reference TRBV7-6 and TRBJ2-7, is as follows: GAGVSQSPRYKVTKRGQDVALRCDPISGHVSLYWYRQALGQGPEFLTYFNYEAQQDKSGLPNDRFSAERPEGSISTLTIQRTEQRDSAMYRCASSLAQGGSYEQYFGPGTRLTVT.

Turning to this clonotype: Just one base apart from a much larger clone, this may be a read error. This is likely a read error, given that the CDR3 carries no conserved phenylalanine or tryptophan at its end. The chain couples TRBV29-1 to TRBJ2-7; D not resolved. Germline CDR1 SQVTM, CDR2 ANQGSEA. This CDR3 is 13 amino acids long. V was pared by 6 bases and J by 0 bases, with 12 bases between. The CDR3 nucleotides are TGCAGCGTCCTTGCCCGGATCTCCTACGAGCAGTACCTC. It specifies CSVLARISYEQYL.

Only a few counts were recorded for this clonotype. The gene calls are TRBV7-3 and TRBJ2-3, with 9 bases fitting TRBD2. The ends lost 2 bases at V and 11 bases at J; junction bases unmatched: 5. This CDR3 contains 13 residues. CDR1 is SGHTA and CDR2 is FQGTGA in the germline V gene. Here the CDR3 reads CASSLAGGPEQYF. DNA for the CDR3: TGTGCCAGCAGCTTAGCGGGAGGGCCGGAGCAGTATTTT.

Many counts were recorded for this clonotype. The chain uses TRBV7-6 and TRBJ1-4; D gene uncertain. V lost 6 bases, J lost 0 bases, and 11 bases lay in between. This CDR3 is built from 15 residues. The germline CDR1 and CDR2 sequences are SGHVS and FNYEAQ. The CDR3, as DNA: TGTGCCAGCAGTCCAGAACCTGCAACTAATGAAAAACTGTTTTTT. Protein: CASSPEPATNEKLFF.

This clonotype was recorded at least ten times. The chain couples TRBV27 to TRBJ1-1; 8 nucleotides line up with TRBD1. The germline V gene encodes CDR1 MNHEY and CDR2 SMNVEV (reference sequence). This CDR3 has 14 amino acids. V gave up 7 bases and J gave up 1 base; unmatched junction bases: 5. CDR3 amino acids: CASTMGQANTEAFF. DNA for the CDR3: TGTGCCAGCACCATGGGACAGGCGAACACTGAAGCTTTCTTT.

V usage is TRBV6-1 and J usage is TRBJ1-1; D gene uncertain. Trimming pared 6 bases from V and 1 base from J, leaving 15 bases between. Looked up from germline, CDR1 is MNHNS and CDR2 is SASEGT. The CDR3 has 15 amino acids. In DNA, the CDR3 is TGTGCCAGCAGACGGCTCGGGTCCGAGAACACTGAAGCTTTCTTT. As protein: CASRRLGSENTEAFF.

This clonotype was counted many times. The chain joins TRBV3-1 to TRBJ2-1; 7 nucleotides match TRBD2. Germline V gives CDR1 LGHDT, CDR2 YNNKEL (reference sequence). V gave up 0 bases and J gave up 8 bases; unmatched junction bases: 13. CDR3 length equals 17 residues. The CDR3 is CASSQDRGEGGWDEQFF. CDR3 DNA: TGTGCCAGCAGCCAAGATCGGGGGGAGGGAGGCTGGGATGAGCAGTTCTTC.